This T cell receptor (beta chain) was found in a study of cytomegalovirus exposure and HLA in healthy donors. The CDR3 extends over 13 amino acids. Trimming removed 4 bases at V and 8 bases at J, with 11 bases between. The germline V gene has CDR1 MNHNS and CDR2 SASEGT. Primers for the PCR totalled 60 Vbeta and 13 Jbeta. Assay: immunoSEQ multiplex PCR; the TCRdb copy retains only in-frame clones and omits some. The data hold 75,000 to 100,000 clones, with approximately 79% observed a single time. The chain couples TRBV6-1 to TRBJ1-4, with D possibly being TRBD1 (5 bases). The clonotype originates from a male donor in good health and CMV-seronegative. The sequenced sample consisted of PBMCs. The CDR3 loop reads CASSGGRSEKLFF. CDR3 DNA sequence: TGTGCCAGCAGTGGGGGCCGTTCGGAAAAACTGTTTTTT.